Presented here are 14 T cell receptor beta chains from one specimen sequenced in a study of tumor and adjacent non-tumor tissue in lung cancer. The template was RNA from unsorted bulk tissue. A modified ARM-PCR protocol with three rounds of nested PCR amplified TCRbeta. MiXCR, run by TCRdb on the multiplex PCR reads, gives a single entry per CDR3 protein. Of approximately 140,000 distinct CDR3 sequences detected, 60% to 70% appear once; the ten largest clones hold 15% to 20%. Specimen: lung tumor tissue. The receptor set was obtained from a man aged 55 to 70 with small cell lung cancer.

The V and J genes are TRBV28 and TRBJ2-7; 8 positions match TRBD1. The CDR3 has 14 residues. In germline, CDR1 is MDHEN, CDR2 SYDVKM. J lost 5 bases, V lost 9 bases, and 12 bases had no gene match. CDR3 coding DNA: TGTGCCAGTAGAGAGCAGGGGGCGCCGAACGAGCAGTACTTC. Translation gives CASREQGAPNEQYF. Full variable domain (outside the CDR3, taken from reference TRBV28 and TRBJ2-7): DVKVTQSSRYLVKRTGEKVFLECVQDMDHENMFWYRQDPGLGLRLIYFSYDVKMKEKGDIPEGYSVSREKKERFSLILESASTNQTSMYLCASREQGAPNEQYFGPGTRLTVT.

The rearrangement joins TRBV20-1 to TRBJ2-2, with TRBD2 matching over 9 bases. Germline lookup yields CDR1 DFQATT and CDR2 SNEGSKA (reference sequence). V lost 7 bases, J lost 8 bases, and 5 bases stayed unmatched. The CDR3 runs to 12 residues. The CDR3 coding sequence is TGCAGTGGGGCTAGCGGGGAAGGGGAGCTGTTTTTT. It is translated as CSGASGEGELFF.

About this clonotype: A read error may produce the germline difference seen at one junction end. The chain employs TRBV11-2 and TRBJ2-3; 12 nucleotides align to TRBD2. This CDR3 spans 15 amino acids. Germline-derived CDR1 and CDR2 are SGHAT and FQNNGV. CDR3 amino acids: CASSLGLAGADRQYF. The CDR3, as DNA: TGTGCCAGCAGCTTGGGACTAGCGGGCGCAGATAGGCAGTATTTT.

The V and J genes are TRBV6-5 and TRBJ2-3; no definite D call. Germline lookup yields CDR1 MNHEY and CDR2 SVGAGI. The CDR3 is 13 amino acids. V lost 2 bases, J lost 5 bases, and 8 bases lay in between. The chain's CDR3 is CASSYRDRDTQYF. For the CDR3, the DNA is TGTGCCAGCAGTTACAGGGATAGAGATACGCAGTATTTT.

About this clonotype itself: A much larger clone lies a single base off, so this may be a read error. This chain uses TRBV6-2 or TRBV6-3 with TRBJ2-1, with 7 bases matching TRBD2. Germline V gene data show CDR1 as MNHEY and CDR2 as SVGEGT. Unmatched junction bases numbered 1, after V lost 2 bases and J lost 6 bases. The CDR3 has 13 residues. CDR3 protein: CASSYGGVNEQFF. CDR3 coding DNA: TGTGCCAGCAGTTACGGGGGGGTCAATGAGCAGTTCTTC.

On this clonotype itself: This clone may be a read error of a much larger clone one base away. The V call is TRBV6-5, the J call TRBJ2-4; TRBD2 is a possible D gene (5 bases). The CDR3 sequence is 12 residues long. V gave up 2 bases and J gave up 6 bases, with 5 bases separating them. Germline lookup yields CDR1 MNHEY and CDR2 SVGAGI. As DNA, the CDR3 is TGTGCCAGCAGTTACGAGGGAAACATTCAGTACTTC. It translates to CASSYEGNIQYF.

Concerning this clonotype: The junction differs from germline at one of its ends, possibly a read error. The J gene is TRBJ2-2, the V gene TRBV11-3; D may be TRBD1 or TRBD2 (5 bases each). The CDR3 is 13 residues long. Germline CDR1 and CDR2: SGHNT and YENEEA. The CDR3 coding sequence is TGTGCCAGCAGCTTAGGAACCGGCAGGGAGCTTTTTTTT. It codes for CASSLGTGRELFF.

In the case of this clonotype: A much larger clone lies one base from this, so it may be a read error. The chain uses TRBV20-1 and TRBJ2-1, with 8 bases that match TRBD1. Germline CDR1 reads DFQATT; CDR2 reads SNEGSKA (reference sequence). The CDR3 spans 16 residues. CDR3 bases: TGCAGTGCTGGGACAGGAGCCTCGAGCTCCTACAGTGAGCAGTTCTTC. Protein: CSAGTGASSSYSEQFF.

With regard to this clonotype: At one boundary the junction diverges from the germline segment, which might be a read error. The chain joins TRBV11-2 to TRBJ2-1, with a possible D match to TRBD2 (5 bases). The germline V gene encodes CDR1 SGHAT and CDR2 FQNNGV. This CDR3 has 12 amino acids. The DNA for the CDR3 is TGTGCCAGCAGCCTGCGTCAGCGGTCGCAGTTCTTT. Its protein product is CASSLRQRSQFF. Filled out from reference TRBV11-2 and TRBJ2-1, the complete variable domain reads EAGVAQSPRYKIIEKRQSVAFWCNPISGHATLYWYQQILGQGPKLLIQFQNNGVVDDSQLPKDRFSAERLKGVDSTLKIQPAKLEDSAVYLCASSLRQRSQFFGPGTRLTVL.

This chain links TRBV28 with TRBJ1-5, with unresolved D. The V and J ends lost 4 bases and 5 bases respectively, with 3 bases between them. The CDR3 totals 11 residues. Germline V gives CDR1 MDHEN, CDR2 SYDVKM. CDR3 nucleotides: TGTGCCAGCAGTTCCTATCAGCCCCAGCATTTT. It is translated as CASSSYQPQHF.

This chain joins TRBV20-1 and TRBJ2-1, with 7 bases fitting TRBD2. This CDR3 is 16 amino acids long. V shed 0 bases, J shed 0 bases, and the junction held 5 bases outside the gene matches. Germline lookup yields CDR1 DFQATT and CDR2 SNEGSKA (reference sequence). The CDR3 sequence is CSARDRGSSSYNEQFF. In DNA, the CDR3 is TGCAGTGCTAGAGATCGCGGGAGCTCCTCCTACAATGAGCAGTTCTTC.

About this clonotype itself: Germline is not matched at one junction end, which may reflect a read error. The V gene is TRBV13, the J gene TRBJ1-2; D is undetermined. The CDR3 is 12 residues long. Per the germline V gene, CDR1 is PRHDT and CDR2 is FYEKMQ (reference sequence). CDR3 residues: CGSSLGYCDYTF. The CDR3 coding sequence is TGTGGCAGCAGCTTAGGGTACTGTGACTACACCTTC.

CDR3 in amino acids: CASSQATGTSGEQYF. The DNA for the CDR3 is TGCGCCAGCAGCCAAGCAACCGGGACTAGCGGCGAGCAGTACTTC. J is TRBJ2-7 and V is TRBV4-1; 11 bases are a match to TRBD2. CDR1 MGHRA and CDR2 YSYEKL come from the germline V gene. The V segment lost 1 base and the J segment 6 bases; nucleotides outside the gene matches: 5. This CDR3 is built from 15 residues.

The CDR3 sequence is CASSLVSRHGHEQYF. CDR3 sequence (DNA): TGTGCCAGCAGCTTAGTATCACGACATGGTCACGAGCAGTACTTC. The rearrangement joins TRBV11-2 to TRBJ2-7; D is uncertain. The CDR3 runs 15 residues. The V gene lost 1 base and the J gene lost 5 bases, with 15 bases spanning the gap. Germline values: CDR1 SGHAT, CDR2 FQNNGV.